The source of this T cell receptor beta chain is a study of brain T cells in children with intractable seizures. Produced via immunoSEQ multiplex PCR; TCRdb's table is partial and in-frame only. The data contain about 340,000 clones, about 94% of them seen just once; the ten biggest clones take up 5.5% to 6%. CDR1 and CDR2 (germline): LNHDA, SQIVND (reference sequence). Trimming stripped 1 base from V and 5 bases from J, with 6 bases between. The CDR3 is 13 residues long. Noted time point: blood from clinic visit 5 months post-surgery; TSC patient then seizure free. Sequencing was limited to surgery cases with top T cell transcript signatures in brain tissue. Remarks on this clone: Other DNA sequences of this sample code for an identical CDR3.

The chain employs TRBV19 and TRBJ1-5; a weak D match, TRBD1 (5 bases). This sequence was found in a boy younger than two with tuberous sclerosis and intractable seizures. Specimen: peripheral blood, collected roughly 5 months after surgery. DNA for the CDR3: TGTGCCAGTAGTATAGGAGGGGATCAGCCCCAGCATTTT. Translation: CASSIGGDQPQHF.